This TCR beta chain was recorded in a study of T cell responses to AZD1222 COVID-19 vaccine. The CDR3 totals 11 residues. V dropped 3 bases and J dropped 7 bases, with 9 bases sitting between them. The germline gives CDR1 DFQATT, CDR2 SNEGSKA (reference sequence). Study-wide findings and caveats: Donors were chiefly white British, with a greater number of females, and clonal diversity was perhaps underestimated.

Libraries were prepared by immunoSEQ multiplex PCR; TCRdb keeps only in-frame clonotypes and omits some of them. This table has 100,000 to 150,000 clones, roughly 91% appearing once. As for this clone: Its antigen is unknown.

The clonotype originates from an adult who received the AZD1222 COVID-19 vaccine. The specimen was peripheral blood, collected 28 days after the second AZD1222 dose. The rearrangement links TRBV20-1 to TRBJ1-2, with D perhaps TRBD1 (6 bases). The CDR3 DNA is TGCAGTGCTAGCGCCAGGGGTGGCTACACCTTC. This translates into CSASARGGYTF.